A single T cell receptor (beta chain) is shown here with its context. This specimen comes from a study of blood T cell repertoires in COVID-19. Across the study: From the United States, Italy and Spain came samples of acute and convalescent COVID-19.

Clones were read by immunoSEQ multiplex PCR, and TCRdb kept only the in-frame ones, dropping some. The sample lists around 200,000 clones, roughly four fifths seen once, with roughly 7% in the top ten. The CDR3 contains 14 residues. The V gene end was trimmed by 5 bases and the J gene end by 4 bases; junction bases not matched to a gene: 6. Germline lookup yields CDR1 SGHTA and CDR2 FQGNSA. The source material was peripheral blood. The receptor comes from a human donor in a cohort sampled during active COVID-19. This chain links TRBV7-2 with TRBJ1-1; TRBD1 matches at 8 bases. Here the CDR3 reads CASSLFTGGTEAFF. The DNA of the CDR3 is TGTGCCAGCAGCCTATTTACAGGGGGCACTGAAGCTTTCTTT.